The clone carrying this TCR beta chain has more than one count but fewer than ten. The antigen remains unidentified. All of the isolated RNA was reverse transcribed, so expressed TCRB transcripts were sequenced. Measured with immunoSEQ multiplex PCR; TCRdb has only the in-frame clones, and not every one. This sample carries about 220,000 clones, about a tenth of them seen once, and the ten largest clones take roughly 1.4%. The CDR3 runs 18 residues. The sample is drawn from a study of beta chain features in type 1 diabetes. Study-level points and caveats: The VDJ junctions of type 1 diabetes patients carried fewer insertions and more deletions. Sequencing of cDNA might inflate the share of cells that strongly express TCR. Any role of HLA type in TCRB rearrangement remained unresolved here. All four CD4+ subsets of Type 1 diabetes patients contained TCRB CDR3s that were moderately but significantly shorter.

The sequence was collected from a man younger than 35 in good health. Sequencing input: central memory CD4+ T cells from blood. The chain carries TRBV21-1 and TRBJ2-4; TRBD2, the table's D call, was not compared with the DNA. TRBV21-1 is recorded as a pseudogene. CDR3 residues: CASSPHRVRGAAKNIQYF. Written as DNA, the CDR3 is TGTGCCAGCAGCCCCCACCGAGTTCGGGGGGCGGCCAAAAACATTCAGTACTTC.